This T cell receptor beta chain was recorded in a study of blood T cell repertoires in COVID-19. Across the study: Specimens from acute and convalescent COVID-19 originated in the United States, Italy and Spain. Sources were T cells, B-cell-depleted T cells, or PBMCs; the material itself was cDNA or gDNA.

Losses at the gene ends were 4 bases for V and 8 bases for J; bases not matched to a gene: 4. This CDR3 contains 12 residues. The germline gives CDR1 ENHRY, CDR2 SYGVKD. As processed by the authors: Estimation of nucleated cell counts was performed using reference gene primer amplification. TCRdb's table, derived via immunoSEQ multiplex PCR, lists solely in-frame clones and lacks some. V and J calls and clone size are those listed in that table; D and trimming were worked out from the DNA. Of 55,000 to 90,000 clones listed, around 85% are singletons. This chain joins TRBV10-3 and TRBJ1-2; the match to TRBD1 covers 7 bases. This receptor was taken from a woman of 80 years or more with active or convalescent COVID-19. Specimen: peripheral blood. CDR3 nucleotides: TGTGCCATCAGTGGGGACAGTTGGGGCTACACCTTC. Protein sequence: CAISGDSWGYTF.